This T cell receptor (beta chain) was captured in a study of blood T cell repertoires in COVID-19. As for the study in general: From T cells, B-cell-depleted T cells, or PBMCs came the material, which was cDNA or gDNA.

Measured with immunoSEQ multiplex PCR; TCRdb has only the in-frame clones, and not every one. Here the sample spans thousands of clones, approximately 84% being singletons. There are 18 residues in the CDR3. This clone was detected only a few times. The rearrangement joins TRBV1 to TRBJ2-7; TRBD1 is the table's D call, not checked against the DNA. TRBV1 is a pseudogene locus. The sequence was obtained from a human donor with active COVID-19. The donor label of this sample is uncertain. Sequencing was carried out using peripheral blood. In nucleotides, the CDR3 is TGCACCAGCAGCCTCCGGGACAGGCCTAACAGTGGTATCTACGAGCAGTACTTC. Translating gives CTSSLRDRPNSGIYEQYF.